The TCR beta chain under discussion was sequenced for a study of blood T cells in healthy people across ages. Points from the study as a whole: TCR beta diversity per million T cells fell roughly linearly with age. No conclusive comparison of naive versus antigen-experienced cells was possible with unsorted PBMCs. It was the long-lived donors that had more naive CD4+ cells and higher diversity than aged donors.

This CDR3 is built from 14 residues. Germline V gives CDR1 SGHRS, CDR2 YFSETQ. The germline V and J ends were trimmed by 1 base and 1 base, with 8 bases remaining between them. Primed by a sample-barcoded 5' primer and a J-beta primer mix, a second PCR proceeded for roughly 7 to 11 cycles. Every cDNA molecule carried a tag from a template-switch adaptor bearing 12 random nucleotides. TCRdb re-analysed the 5' RACE reads in MiXCR, keeping a single row per CDR3 protein. This sample carries 1.5 million to 2 million distinct CDR3 sequences, less than 50% of them seen once, and the ten largest clones take 2.1%. This clonotype has just one count. Its antigen is currently unknown.

The genes are TRBV5-1 and TRBJ1-1; D gene ambiguous. The clonotype was recovered from a woman aged 40 to 55 in good health. Sequencing was performed on blood. The CDR3: CASSLLGWNTEAFF. For the CDR3, the DNA is TGCGCCAGCAGCTTGCTTGGGTGGAACACTGAAGCTTTCTTT. Full variable domain (missing parts from reference TRBV5-1 and TRBJ1-1): KAGVTQTPRYLIKTRGQQVTLSCSPISGHRSVSWYQQTPGQGLQFLFEYFSETQRNKGNFPGRFSGRQFSNSRSEMNVSTLELGDSALYLCASSLLGWNTEAFFGQGTRLTVV.